Sequencing of this T cell receptor beta chain was carried out in a study of shared clonotypes between healthy human individuals. Trimming left V 2 bases short and J 2 bases short, with 10 bases between. CDR3 length: 15 amino acids. The germline V gene encodes CDR1 MNHNS and CDR2 SASEGT. Sequenced by immunoSEQ multiplex PCR; TCRdb stores in-frame clones only, minus some. The table has 2,500,000 or so clones, about 90% seen once. This sequence joins TRBV6-1 and TRBJ2-1; D remains unclear. The sequenced sample was naive CD4+ T cells from PBMCs. The subset here: CD45RA+ positively selected. The origin of this receptor is a young man in good health. Some clones in this sample may be carry-over from other donors' samples. The CDR3 is CASSEQWGTYNEQFF. The CDR3 nucleotides read TGTGCCAGCAGTGAACAATGGGGAACCTACAATGAGCAGTTCTTC.